This TCR beta chain came from a study of T cell responses to AZD1222 COVID-19 vaccine (dated by TCRdb to 2020 to 2023). Regarding the complete study: AZD1222 recipients given second doses at about 4 weeks or at about 12 weeks were pooled, since spike-specific TCR depth and breadth were not found to differ between the two schedules. Trial participants were enrolled by age into subgroups of 18-55, 56-69 and 70-plus years, and around 150, 28 and 57 TCR-sequenced participants, respectively, were included in these subgroups. TCR sequencing covered 230 or so trial participants: 200 to 220 given two doses of AZD1222 and about 26 given two doses of MenACWY control vaccine.

The sample's time point label is to be understood as: baseline before first vaccination. Vaccinee samples were obtained from the UK trials COV001 and COV002, which included a single-blind randomized controlled phase 2/3 trial of AZD1222 (ChAdOx1 nCoV-19) in healthy adults. For TCRbeta chain sequencing, PBMC samples from trial participants were taken at day 0 and at day 28 after the second dose. Beyond this particular receptor, the publication reports: Conclusions about previously exposed vaccinees are limited, since just five or six AZD1222 recipients were seropositive for SARS-CoV-2 at baseline. After two AZD1222 doses, spike-specific TCR breadth and depth were significantly higher than at day 0 and than in MenACWY recipients. Most participants were white British and females outnumbered males, and the authors suggested that clonal diversity may have been underestimated. In the small 56-69-year group, the increase in depth fell short of significance, most likely because of low power. Because no day 14 peak-response samples were available, repertoires were characterized only after the peak T cell response. Reportedly, almost half of the unique spike-specific TCRs recognized epitopes lying outside the regions that are mutated in the B.1.351 and B.1.1.7 variants. The vaccine-associated CD4 TCRs covered the entire spike protein, and the dominant responses fell in regions 160-218 and 743-854.

CDR1 and CDR2, per the germline V gene, are LGHNA and YSLEER. The CDR3 goes from the cysteine to the phenylalanine over 18 residues. Only the CDR3 portion is preserved as DNA: 54 bases, with reading frame beginning at the first base. V is shortened by 0 bases, J by 2 bases, and the region joining them spans 18 bases. The CDR3 regions of human TCRbeta chains were analyzed by immunosequencing. The published analysis was carried out like this. TCRs in the repertoires were compared against a reference library of SARS-CoV-2-specific TCRs that had been generated with the MIRA antigen-specificity platform. Breadth was defined as the fraction of unique TCRs that were SARS-CoV-2-associated, and depth was defined as the fraction of total T cells that were SARS-CoV-2-associated. Using the MIRA data, each spike-specific TCR was mapped to the spike region that the TCR reacts to and placed in a CD4 or CD8 class. Log10-transformed breadth and depth values were compared by one-way ANOVA with Sidak's multiple comparisons tests. This is the immuneACCESS table as TCRdb keeps it, with only in-frame sequences that have V and J called. A part of the clones is gone; compared with another copy, unresolved V genes explain less than half, and the rest is unexplained. The DNA gave D and trimming, while V, J and clone size come from that table. The sample data list more than 95,000 clones, and 80% to 90% of these were observed just once. The top ten hold about 8.7% of the sample.

Comment on this clone: This clone's antigen is unknown. No base qualities exist here, and no much larger clone lies one base off it.

The input for sequencing was peripheral blood, taken on day 0 of AZD1222 vaccination. The chain is encoded by TRBV4-3 joined to TRBJ2-3; a tentative D call is TRBD2 (5 bases match). The receptor's source is an adult in good health. In nucleotide form, the sequence is TGCGCCAGCAGCCAAGATCGGGCTAGCTTGATGTTCACAGATACGCAGTATTTT. Its coded protein is CASSQDRASLMFTDTQYF.